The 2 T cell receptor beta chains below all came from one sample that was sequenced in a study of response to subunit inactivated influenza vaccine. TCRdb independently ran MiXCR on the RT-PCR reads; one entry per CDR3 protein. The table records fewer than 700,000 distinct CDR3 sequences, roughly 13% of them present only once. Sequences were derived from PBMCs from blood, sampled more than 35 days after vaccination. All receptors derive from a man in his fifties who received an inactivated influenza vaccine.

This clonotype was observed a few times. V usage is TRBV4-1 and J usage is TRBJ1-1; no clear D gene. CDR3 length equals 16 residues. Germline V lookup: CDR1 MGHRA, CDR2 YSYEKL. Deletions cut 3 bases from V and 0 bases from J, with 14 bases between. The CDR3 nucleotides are TGCGCCAGCAGCCACCCTAGTGTGGGAATGAACACTGAAGCTTTCTTT. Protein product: CASSHPSVGMNTEAFF.

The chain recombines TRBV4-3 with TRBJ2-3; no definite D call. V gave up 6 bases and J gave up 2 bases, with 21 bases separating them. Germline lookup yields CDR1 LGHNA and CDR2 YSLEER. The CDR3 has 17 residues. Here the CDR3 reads CASSQEVSQTFTDTQYF. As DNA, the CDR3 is TGCGCCAGCAGTCAGGAAGTCTCCCAGACATTCACAGATACGCAGTATTTT.